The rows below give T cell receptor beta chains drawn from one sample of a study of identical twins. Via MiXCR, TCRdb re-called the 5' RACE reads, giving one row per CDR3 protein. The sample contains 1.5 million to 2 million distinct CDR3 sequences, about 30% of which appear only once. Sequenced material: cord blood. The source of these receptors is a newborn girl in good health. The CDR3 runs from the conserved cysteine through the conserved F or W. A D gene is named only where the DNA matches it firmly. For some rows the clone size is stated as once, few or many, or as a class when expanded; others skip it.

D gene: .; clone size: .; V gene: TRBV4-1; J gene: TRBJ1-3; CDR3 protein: CASSLNMIGVPGNTIYF; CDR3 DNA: TGCGCCAGCAGCCTCAATATGATAGGAGTCCCTGGAAACACCATATATTTT
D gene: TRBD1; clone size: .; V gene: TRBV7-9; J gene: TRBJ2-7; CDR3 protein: CASSSNRDRDSYEQYF; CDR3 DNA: TGTGCCAGCAGCTCAAACCGGGACAGGGACTCCTACGAGCAGTACTTC
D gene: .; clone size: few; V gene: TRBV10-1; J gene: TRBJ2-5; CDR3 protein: CASSEHTKETQYF; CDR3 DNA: TGCGCCAGCAGCGAACACACCAAAGAGACCCAGTACTTC
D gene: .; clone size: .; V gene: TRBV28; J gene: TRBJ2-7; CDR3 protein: CASSSPIEASSYEQYF; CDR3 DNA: TGTGCCAGCAGTTCCCCAATCGAGGCAAGCTCCTACGAGCAGTACTTC
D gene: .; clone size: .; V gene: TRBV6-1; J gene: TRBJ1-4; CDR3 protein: CASSEGVQGKGIREKLFF; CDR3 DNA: TGTGCCAGCAGTGAAGGCGTGCAGGGAAAGGGGATTCGGGAAAAACTGTTTTTT
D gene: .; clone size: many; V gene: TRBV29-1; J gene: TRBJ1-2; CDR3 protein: CSVRRPGPPNYGYTF; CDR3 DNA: TGCAGCGTTCGTCGGCCGGGACCGCCTAACTATGGCTACACCTTC
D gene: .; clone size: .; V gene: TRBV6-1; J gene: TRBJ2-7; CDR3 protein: CASSDGRPYEQYF; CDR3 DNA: TGTGCCAGCAGTGATGGGCGGCCCTACGAGCAGTACTTC
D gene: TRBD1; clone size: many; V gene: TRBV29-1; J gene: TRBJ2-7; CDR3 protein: CSVQGTGTYEQYF; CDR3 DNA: TGCAGCGTCCAGGGGACAGGGACCTACGAGCAGTACTTC
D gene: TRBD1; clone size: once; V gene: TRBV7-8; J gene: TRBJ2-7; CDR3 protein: CASSLGTLRGHEQYF; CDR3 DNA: TGTGCCAGCAGCTTAGGGACCCTTAGGGGGCATGAGCAGTACTTC
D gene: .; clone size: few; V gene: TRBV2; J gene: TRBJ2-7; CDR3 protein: CASIGVSYEQYF; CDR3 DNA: TGTGCCAGCATTGGGGTCTCCTACGAGCAGTACTTC
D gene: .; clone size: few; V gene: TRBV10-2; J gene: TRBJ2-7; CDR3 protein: CASSESRGAGYEQYF; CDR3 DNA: TGCGCCAGCAGTGAGAGTCGGGGGGCCGGCTACGAGCAGTACTTC
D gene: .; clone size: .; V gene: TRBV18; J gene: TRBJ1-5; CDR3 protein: CASSRGGDQPQHF; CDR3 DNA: TGTGCCAGCTCAAGGGGTGGGGATCAGCCCCAGCATTTT
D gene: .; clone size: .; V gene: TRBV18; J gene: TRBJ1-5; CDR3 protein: CASSPGHQPQHF; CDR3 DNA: TGTGCCAGCTCACCGGGACATCAGCCCCAGCATTTT
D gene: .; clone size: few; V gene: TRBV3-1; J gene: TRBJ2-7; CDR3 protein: CASSQALAKEVEQYF; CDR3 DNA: TGTGCCAGCAGCCAAGCCCTAGCGAAAGAGGTGGAGCAGTACTTC
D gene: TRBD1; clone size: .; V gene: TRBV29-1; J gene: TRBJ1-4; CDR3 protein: CSVAGGGKLFF; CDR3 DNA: TGCAGCGTTGCAGGGGGGGGAAAACTGTTTTTT
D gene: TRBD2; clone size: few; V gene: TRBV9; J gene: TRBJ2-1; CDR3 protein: CASSTRLAGRDEQFF; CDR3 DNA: TGTGCCAGCAGCACCCGACTAGCGGGACGGGATGAGCAGTTCTTC
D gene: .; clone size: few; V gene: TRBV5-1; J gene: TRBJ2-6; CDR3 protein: CASSFRQGVSGANVLTF; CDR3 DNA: TGCGCCAGCAGCTTTAGGCAGGGAGTGTCTGGGGCCAACGTCCTGACTTTC